This TCR beta chain is from a study of PD-L1 blockade in urothelial cancer. Looking at the study overall: About 90% of the 29 patients were men with bladder-origin urothelial cancer. Between 0 and 3 prior chemotherapy regimens had been given to patients. Each blood sample yielded a median of 141,255 T cells.

Profiled with immunoSEQ multiplex PCR; TCRdb holds only in-frame clones, not every one. The sample has under 40,000 clones, 89% seen once; the top ten hold about 7.6%. Study findings and constraints: A below-median TCR clonality in blood before treatment predicted better survival.

As regards this clone: Its antigen is unknown.

The junction had 4 bases not matched to a gene; V was cut back by 5 bases and J by 0 bases. Germline V gene data show CDR1 as PRHDT and CDR2 as FYEKMQ (reference sequence). This CDR3 has 17 amino acids. Time point here: peripheral blood 6 weeks after treatment start. The chain has TRBV13 and TRBJ2-1, with 13 bases aligning to TRBD2. The TCR was taken from a man aged 80 or over with urothelial cancer. Sequences were derived from PBMCs, sampled around atezolizumab (anti-PD-L1) treatment. CDR3: CASSLRTSGSSYNEQFF. CDR3 in DNA: TGTGCCAGCAGCCTACGGACTAGCGGGAGCTCCTACAATGAGCAGTTCTTC.